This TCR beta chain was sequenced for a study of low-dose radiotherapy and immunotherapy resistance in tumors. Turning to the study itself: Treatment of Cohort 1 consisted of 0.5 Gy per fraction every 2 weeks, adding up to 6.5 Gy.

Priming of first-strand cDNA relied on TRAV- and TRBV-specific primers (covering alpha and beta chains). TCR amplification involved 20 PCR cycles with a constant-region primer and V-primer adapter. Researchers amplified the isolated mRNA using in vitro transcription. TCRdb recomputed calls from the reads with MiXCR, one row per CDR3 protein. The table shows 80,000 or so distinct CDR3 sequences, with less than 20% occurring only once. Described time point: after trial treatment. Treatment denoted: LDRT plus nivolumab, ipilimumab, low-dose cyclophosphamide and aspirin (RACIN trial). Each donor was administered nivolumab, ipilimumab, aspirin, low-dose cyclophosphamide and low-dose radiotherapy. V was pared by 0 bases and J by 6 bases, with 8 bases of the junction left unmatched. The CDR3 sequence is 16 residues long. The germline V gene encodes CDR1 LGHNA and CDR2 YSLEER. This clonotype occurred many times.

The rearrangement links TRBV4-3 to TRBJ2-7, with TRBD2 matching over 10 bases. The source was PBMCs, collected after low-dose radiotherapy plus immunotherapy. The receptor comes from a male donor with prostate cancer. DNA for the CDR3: TGCGCCAGCAGCCAAGATTATGGGACTAGCGAAGTCGAGCAGTACTTC. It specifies CASSQDYGTSEVEQYF.